Listed below are T cell receptor beta chains from one sample, sequenced in a study of beta chain features in type 1 diabetes. Generated by immunoSEQ multiplex PCR, the TCRdb table keeps only in-frame clones and is missing some. Seen here are 110,000 to 150,000 clones, approximately 10% observed once, and the top ten hold almost 0.65%. The source material was central memory CD4+ T cells from blood. The source is a woman aged 40 to 55 in good health. The CDR3 runs from the conserved cysteine through the conserved F or W. Fields, in order: clone size, J gene, V gene, D gene, CDR3 DNA, CDR3 protein. A D gene is named only where the DNA matches it firmly. Clone size is given for some rows only: seen once, a few or many times, or a class if the clone is expanded.

abundance: few
j_gene: TRBJ2-3
v_gene: TRBV7-2
d_gene: TRBD1
CDR3nt: TGTGCCAGCGGGAAGACAGGGGGCGGGACAGATACGCAGTATTTT
CDR3aa: CASGKTGGGTDTQYF

abundance: many
j_gene: TRBJ2-5
v_gene: TRBV10-3
d_gene: NA
CDR3nt: TGTGCCATCAGTGAAGGGGGAGAGACCCAGTACTTC
CDR3aa: CAISEGGETQYF

abundance: few
j_gene: TRBJ1-1
v_gene: TRBV4-3
d_gene: NA
CDR3nt: TGCGCCAGCAGCCGGAATCCGGGAAACACTGAAGCTTTCTTT
CDR3aa: CASSRNPGNTEAFF

abundance: NA
j_gene: TRBJ1-1
v_gene: TRBV11-2
d_gene: NA
CDR3nt: TGTGCCAGCAGCTCTCCAGGGTTTGCGAGGAACACTGAAGCTTTCTTT
CDR3aa: CASSSPGFARNTEAFF

abundance: NA
j_gene: TRBJ2-5
v_gene: TRBV2
d_gene: NA
CDR3nt: TGTGCCAGCAGTGAAGCGCTCGGGGGAGAGACCCAGTACTTC
CDR3aa: CASSEALGGETQYF

abundance: few
j_gene: TRBJ2-7
v_gene: TRBV2
d_gene: NA
CDR3nt: TGTGCCAGCAGGGGAGATTCCTACGAGCAGTACTTC
CDR3aa: CASRGDSYEQYF

abundance: few
j_gene: TRBJ1-2
v_gene: TRBV4-1
d_gene: NA
CDR3nt: TGTGCCAGCAGCCAACCGGGACTGAACTATGGCTACACCTTC
CDR3aa: CASSQPGLNYGYTF

abundance: NA
j_gene: TRBJ2-1
v_gene: TRBV28
d_gene: NA
CDR3nt: TGTGCCAGCAGTTTGAGTCAGGGGGGCTCCTACAATGAGCAGTTCTTC
CDR3aa: CASSLSQGGSYNEQFF

abundance: NA
j_gene: TRBJ2-7
v_gene: TRBV5-6
d_gene: TRBD1
CDR3nt: TGTGCCAGCAGGGGCGACATCGGACAGGGGGTTTTCTCCTACGAGCAGTACTTC
CDR3aa: CASRGDIGQGVFSYEQYF

abundance: NA
j_gene: TRBJ1-1
v_gene: TRBV7-9
d_gene: TRBD1
CDR3nt: TGTGCCAGCAGCTTACATGCCAGGGGGACTGAAGCTTTCTTT
CDR3aa: CASSLHARGTEAFF

abundance: NA
j_gene: TRBJ2-2
v_gene: TRBV10-3
d_gene: TRBD1
CDR3nt: TGTGCCACGAACCGACGGACAGGAGTTAACACCGGGGAGCTGTTTTTT
CDR3aa: CATNRRTGVNTGELFF

abundance: NA
j_gene: TRBJ1-1
v_gene: TRBV2
d_gene: NA
CDR3nt: TGTGCCAGCAGCGGGCCTCCTCAGGGGTTGAGGACTGAAGCTTTCTTT
CDR3aa: CASSGPPQGLRTEAFF

abundance: NA
j_gene: TRBJ2-5
v_gene: TRBV19
d_gene: NA
CDR3nt: TGTGCCAGTAGTATCCAGCGCCAAGAGACCCAGTACTTC
CDR3aa: CASSIQRQETQYF

abundance: NA
j_gene: TRBJ2-7
v_gene: TRBV25-1
d_gene: NA
CDR3nt: TGTGCCAGCAGTCACATTGGTTACGAGCAGTACTTC
CDR3aa: CASSHIGYEQYF

abundance: NA
j_gene: TRBJ1-2
v_gene: TRBV28
d_gene: TRBD1
CDR3nt: TGTGCCAGCAGAGGGACAGAACAAACAGGCTACACCTTC
CDR3aa: CASRGTEQTGYTF

abundance: few
j_gene: TRBJ2-5
v_gene: TRBV11-3
d_gene: NA
CDR3nt: TGTGCCAGCAGCTTGGGCAGGACTCAAGAGACCCAGTACTTC
CDR3aa: CASSLGRTQETQYF